Below, one TCR beta chain is given with its context. This sample is part of a study of T cell responses to AZD1222 COVID-19 vaccine. Germline V gives CDR1 LNHDA, CDR2 SQIVND (reference sequence). V shed 4 bases and J shed 11 bases, with 11 bases lying between them. This CDR3 is 11 amino acids long. The table came from immunoSEQ multiplex PCR; TCRdb's copy has only in-frame clones and leaves some out. This sample has around 140,000 clones, with 80% to 95% found just once. The receptor was isolated from an adult who received the AZD1222 COVID-19 vaccine. The chain is built from TRBV19 and TRBJ1-1; D unresolved. The sequencing here drew on peripheral blood, taken 28 days after the second AZD1222 dose. The CDR3 nucleotides are TGTGCCAGTAGTACAGGCGGGGAGGCTTTCTTT. Amino acid sequence: CASSTGGEAFF.